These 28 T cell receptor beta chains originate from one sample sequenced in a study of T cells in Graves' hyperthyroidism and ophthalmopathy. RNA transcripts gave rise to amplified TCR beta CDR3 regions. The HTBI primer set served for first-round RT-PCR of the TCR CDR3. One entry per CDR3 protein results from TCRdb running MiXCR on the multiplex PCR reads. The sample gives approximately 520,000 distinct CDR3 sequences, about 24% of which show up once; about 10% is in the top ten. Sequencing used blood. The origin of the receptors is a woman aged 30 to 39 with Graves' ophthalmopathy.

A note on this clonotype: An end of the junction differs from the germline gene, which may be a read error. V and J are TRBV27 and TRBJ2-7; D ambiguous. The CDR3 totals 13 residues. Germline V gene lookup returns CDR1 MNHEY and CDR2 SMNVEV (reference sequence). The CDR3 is CASSGPLFNDQYF. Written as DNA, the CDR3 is TGTGCCAGCTCCGGACCTCTCTTCAACGATCAGTACTTC.

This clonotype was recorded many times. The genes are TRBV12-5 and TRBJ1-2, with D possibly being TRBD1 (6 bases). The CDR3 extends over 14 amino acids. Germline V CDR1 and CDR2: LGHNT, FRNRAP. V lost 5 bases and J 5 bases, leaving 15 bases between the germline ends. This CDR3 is CASGPHGQQYGYTF. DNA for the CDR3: TGTGCTAGTGGTCCCCATGGACAGCAGTATGGCTACACCTTC.

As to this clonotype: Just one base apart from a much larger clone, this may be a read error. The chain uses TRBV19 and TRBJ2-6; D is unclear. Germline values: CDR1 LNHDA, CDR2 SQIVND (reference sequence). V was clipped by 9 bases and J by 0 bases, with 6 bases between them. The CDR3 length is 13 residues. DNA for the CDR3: TGTGCCAGCCGATTCTCTGGGGCCAACGTCCTGACTTTC. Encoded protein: CASRFSGANVLTF.

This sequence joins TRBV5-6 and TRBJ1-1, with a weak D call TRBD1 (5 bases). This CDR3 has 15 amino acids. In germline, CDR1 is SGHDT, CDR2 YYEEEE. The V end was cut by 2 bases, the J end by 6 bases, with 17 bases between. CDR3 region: CASSLQESGSAEAFF. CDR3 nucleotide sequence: TGTGCCAGCAGCTTACAGGAATCGGGGTCCGCTGAAGCTTTCTTT.

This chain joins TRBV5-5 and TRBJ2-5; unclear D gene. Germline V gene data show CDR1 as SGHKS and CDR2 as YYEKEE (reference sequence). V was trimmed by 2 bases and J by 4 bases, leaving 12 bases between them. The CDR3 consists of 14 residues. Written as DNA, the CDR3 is TGTGCCAGCAGCTTCACGCCCCAACGAGAGACCCAGTACTTC. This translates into CASSFTPQRETQYF. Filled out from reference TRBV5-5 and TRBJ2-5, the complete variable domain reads DAGVTQSPTHLIKTRGQQVTLRCSPISGHKSVSWYQQVLGQGPQFIFQYYEKEERGRGNFPDRFSARQFPNYSSELNVNALLLGDSALYLCASSFTPQRETQYFGPGTRLLVL.

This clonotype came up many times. CDR3 nucleotide sequence: TGTGCCAGCAGTTGGCCCAACCCATACGAGCAGTACTTC. It codes for CASSWPNPYEQYF. The chain has TRBV6-2 or TRBV6-3 and TRBJ2-7, with D uncertain. Germline V gene data show CDR1 as MNHEY and CDR2 as SVGEGT. Trimming removed 4 bases at V and 4 bases at J, with 11 bases between. The length of the CDR3 is 13 residues.

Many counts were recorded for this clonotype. CDR3 in DNA: TGCAGCGTTGAACTCCTAACGGGTACTGAAGCTTTCTTT. Translated: CSVELLTGTEAFF. The chain is built from TRBV29-1 and TRBJ1-1; D is undetermined. The length of the CDR3 is 13 residues. Germline CDR1 reads SQVTM; CDR2 reads ANQGSEA. Trimming took off 2 bases at V and 5 bases at J, with 12 bases between the two ends.

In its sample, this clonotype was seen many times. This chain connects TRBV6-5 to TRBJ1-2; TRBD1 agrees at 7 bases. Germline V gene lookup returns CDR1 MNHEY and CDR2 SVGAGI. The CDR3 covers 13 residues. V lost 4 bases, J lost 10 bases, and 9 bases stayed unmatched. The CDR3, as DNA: TGTGCCAGCAGTTCAGGGACAGATCGATTCTACACCTTC. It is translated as CASSSGTDRFYTF.

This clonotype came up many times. CDR3 bases: TGTGCCAGCAGTTTAAGGACAGGGTTGGGACAGCCCCAGCATTTT. Translating gives CASSLRTGLGQPQHF. The chain links TRBV6-5 to TRBJ1-5; the match to TRBD1 covers 8 bases. The V and J ends lost 4 bases and 7 bases, in that order; junction bases with no gene match: 9. Germline loops: CDR1 MNHEY, CDR2 SVGAGI. This CDR3 is built from 15 residues.

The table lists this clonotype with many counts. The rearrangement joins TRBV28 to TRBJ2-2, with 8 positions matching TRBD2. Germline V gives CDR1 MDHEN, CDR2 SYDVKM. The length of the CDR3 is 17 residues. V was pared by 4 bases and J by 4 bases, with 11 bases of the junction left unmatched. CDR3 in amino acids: CASSSGLGRGATGELFF. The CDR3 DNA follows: TGTGCCAGCAGTTCCGGCCTTGGGCGGGGGGCCACCGGGGAGCTGTTTTTT.

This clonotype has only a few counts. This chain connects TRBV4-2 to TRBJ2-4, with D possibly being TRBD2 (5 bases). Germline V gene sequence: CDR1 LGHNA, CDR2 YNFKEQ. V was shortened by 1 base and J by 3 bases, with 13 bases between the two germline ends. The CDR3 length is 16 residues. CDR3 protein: CASSQVLARDKNIQYF. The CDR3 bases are TGTGCCAGCAGCCAAGTCTTGGCTCGGGACAAAAACATTCAGTACTTC.

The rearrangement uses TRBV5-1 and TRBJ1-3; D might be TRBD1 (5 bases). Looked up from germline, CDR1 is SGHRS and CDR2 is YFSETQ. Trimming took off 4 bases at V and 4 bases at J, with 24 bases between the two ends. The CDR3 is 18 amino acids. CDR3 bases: TGCGCCAGCAGCCTCCGGGACTCCTCTAATCGCCCCGGAAACACCATATATTTT. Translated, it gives CASSLRDSSNRPGNTIYF.

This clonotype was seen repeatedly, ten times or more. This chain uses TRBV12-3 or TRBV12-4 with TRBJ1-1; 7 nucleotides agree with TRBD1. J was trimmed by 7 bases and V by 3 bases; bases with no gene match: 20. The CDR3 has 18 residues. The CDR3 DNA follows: TGTGCCAGCAGTTTGTCTCTAAGGGGGCTACGGGGGGCCGGTGAAGCTTTCTTT. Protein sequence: CASSLSLRGLRGAGEAFF.

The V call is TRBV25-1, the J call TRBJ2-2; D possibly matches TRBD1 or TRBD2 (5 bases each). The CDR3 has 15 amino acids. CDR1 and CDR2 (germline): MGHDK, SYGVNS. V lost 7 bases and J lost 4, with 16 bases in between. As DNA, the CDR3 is TGTGCCAGCACCGTTGAGGGGTTGGGCACCGGGGAGCTGTTTTTT. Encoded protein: CASTVEGLGTGELFF.

CDR3 protein: CASSSRLAGGVGELFF. The CDR3 DNA is TGTGCCAGCAGTTCACGACTAGCGGGAGGAGTCGGGGAGCTGTTTTTT. This chain links TRBV27 with TRBJ2-2; 13 bases line up with TRBD2. CDR3 length: 16 residues. Germline assignment: CDR1 MNHEY and CDR2 SMNVEV (reference sequence). The V gene end was trimmed by 4 bases and the J gene end by 7 bases; junction bases not matched to a gene: 6.

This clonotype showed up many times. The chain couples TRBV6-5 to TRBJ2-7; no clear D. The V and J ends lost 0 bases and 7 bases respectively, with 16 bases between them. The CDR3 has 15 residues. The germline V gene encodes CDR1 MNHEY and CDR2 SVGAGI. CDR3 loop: CASSYSIQRREEQYF. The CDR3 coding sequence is TGTGCCAGCAGTTACTCGATTCAGCGCAGAGAAGAGCAGTACTTC.

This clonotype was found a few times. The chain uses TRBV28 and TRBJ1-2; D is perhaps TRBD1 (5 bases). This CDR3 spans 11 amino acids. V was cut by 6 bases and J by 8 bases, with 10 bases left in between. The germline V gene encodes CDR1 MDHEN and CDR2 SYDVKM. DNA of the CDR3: TGTGCCAGCAGGCTGGGGCGGGGCTACACCTTC. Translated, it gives CASRLGRGYTF.

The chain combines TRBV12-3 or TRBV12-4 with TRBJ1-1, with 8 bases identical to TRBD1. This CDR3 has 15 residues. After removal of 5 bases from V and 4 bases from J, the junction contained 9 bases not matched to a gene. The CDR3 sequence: CASSPSTGGITEAFF. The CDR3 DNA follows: TGTGCCAGCAGTCCCTCTACAGGGGGGATCACTGAAGCTTTCTTT.

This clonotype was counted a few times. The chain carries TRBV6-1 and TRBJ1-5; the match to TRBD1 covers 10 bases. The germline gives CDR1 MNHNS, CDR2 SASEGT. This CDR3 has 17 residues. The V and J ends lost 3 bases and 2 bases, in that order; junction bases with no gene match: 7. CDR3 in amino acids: CASSEETGGRRNQPQHF. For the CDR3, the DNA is TGTGCCAGCAGTGAGGAGACAGGGGGCAGGCGCAATCAGCCCCAGCATTTT.

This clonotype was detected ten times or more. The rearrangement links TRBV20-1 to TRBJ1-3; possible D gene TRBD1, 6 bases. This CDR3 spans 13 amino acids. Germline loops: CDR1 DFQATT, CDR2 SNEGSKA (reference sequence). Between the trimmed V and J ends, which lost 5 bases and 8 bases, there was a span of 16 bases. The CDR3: CSASTGFEDTIYF. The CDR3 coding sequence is TGCAGTGCTTCGACAGGTTTCGAGGACACCATATATTTT.

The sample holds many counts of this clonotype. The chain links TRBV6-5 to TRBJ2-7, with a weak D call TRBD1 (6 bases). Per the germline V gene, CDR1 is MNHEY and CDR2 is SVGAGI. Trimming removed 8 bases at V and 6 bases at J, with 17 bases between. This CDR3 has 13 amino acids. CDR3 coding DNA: TGTGCCAGCCGGGACACCGTCGGGCGCGAGCAGTACTTC. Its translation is CASRDTVGREQYF.

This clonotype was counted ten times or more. DNA for the CDR3: TGTGCCAGCAGCCCAACAGGGCACGACGGCTACACCTTC. It is translated as CASSPTGHDGYTF. The chain has TRBV7-9 and TRBJ1-2, with a possible D match to TRBD1 (6 bases). The CDR3 totals 13 residues. V lost 5 bases to trimming and J lost 8 bases, with 15 bases between them. Germline-derived CDR1 and CDR2 are SEHNR and FQNEAQ (reference sequence).

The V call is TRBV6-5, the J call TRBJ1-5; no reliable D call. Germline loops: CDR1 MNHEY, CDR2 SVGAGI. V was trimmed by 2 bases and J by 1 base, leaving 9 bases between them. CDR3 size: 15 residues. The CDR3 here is CASSYRSRSNQPQHF. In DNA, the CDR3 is TGTGCCAGCAGTTACAGGTCGCGAAGCAATCAGCCCCAGCATTTT.

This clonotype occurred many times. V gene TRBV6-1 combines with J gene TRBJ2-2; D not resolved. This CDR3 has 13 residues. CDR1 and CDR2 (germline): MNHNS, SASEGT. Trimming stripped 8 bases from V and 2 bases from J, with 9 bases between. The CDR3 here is CASDPTNTGELFF. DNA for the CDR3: TGTGCCAGCGACCCGACAAACACCGGGGAGCTGTTTTTT.

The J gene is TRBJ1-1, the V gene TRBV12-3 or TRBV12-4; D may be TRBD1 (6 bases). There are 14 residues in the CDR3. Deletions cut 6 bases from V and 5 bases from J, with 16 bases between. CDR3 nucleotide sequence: TGTGCCAGCAGCAAACGGACAGAGGGGACTGAAGCTTTCTTT. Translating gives CASSKRTEGTEAFF.

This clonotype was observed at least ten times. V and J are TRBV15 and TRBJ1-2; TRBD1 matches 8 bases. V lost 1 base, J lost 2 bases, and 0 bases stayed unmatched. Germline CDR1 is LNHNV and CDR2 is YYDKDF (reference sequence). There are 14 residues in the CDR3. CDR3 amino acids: CATSRAGGNYGYTF. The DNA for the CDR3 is TGTGCCACCAGCAGAGCAGGGGGCAACTATGGCTACACCTTC. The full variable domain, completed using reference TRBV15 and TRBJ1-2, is DAMVIQNPRYQVTQFGKPVTLSCSQTLNHNVMYWYQQKSSQAPKLLFHYYDKDFNNEADTPDNFQSRRPNTSFCFLDIRSPGLGDTAMYLCATSRAGGNYGYTFGSGTRLTVV.

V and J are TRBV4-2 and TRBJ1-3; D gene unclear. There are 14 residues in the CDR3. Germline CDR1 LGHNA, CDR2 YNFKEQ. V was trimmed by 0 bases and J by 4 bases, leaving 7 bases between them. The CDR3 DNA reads TGTGCCAGCAGCCAAGATCCCGCCGGAAACACCATATATTTT. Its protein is CASSQDPAGNTIYF.

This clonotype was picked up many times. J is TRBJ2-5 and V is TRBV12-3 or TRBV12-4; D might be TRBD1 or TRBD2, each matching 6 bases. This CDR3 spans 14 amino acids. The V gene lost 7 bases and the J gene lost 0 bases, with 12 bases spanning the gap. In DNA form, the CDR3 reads TGTGCCAGCAAGAGGGGGGAGTACCAAGAGACCCAGTACTTC. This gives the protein CASKRGEYQETQYF.